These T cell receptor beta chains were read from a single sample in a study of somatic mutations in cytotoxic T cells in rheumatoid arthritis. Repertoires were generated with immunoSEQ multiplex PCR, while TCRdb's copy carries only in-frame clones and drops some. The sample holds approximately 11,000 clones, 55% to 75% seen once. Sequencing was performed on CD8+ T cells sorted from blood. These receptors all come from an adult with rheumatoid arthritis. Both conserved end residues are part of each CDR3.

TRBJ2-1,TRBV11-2,CASSLDFRGDERNEQFF
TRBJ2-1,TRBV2,CATTKGGTGVDEQFF
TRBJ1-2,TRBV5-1,CASSPTPGQGTIYGYTF
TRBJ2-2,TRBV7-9,CASSSGLNTGELFF
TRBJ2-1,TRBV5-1,CASSLGGSFNEQFF
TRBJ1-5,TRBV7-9,CASSSWTGGSSGYQPQHF
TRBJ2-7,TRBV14,CASSPLTGFPYEQYF
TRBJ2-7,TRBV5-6,CASSLELYEQYF
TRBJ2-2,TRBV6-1,CASSESGHINTGELFF
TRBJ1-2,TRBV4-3,CASSPWFSAVSDGYTF
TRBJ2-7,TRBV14,CASSPHSGTPTYEQYF
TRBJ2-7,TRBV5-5,CASSLESGTSVEQYF
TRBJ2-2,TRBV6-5,CASSYLEQVITGELFF
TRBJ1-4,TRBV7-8,CASSSLGTGGEKLFF
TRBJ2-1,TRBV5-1,CASSLYSNEQFF
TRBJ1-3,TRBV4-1,CASSQGSNRVMYGNTIYF
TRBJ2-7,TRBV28,CASSPRTGSSDEQYF
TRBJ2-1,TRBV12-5,CASGLPGGSNEQFF
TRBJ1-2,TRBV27,CASSTPSGVYGYTF
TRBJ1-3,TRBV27,CASSPTERVSGNTIYF
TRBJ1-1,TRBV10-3,CASAMEGKEAFF
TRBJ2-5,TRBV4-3,CASSQGQHYQETQYF
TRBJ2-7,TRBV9,CASSAGLGYEQYF
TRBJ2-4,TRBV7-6,CASSLEAGAGGDNIQYF
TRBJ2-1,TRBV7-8,CASSLWDSSYNEQFF
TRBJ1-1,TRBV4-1,CASSQGTGAGPEAFF
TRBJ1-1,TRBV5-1,CASGPSWGDTEAFF
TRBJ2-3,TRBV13,CASSPRLAGGADTQYF
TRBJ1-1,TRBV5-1,CASSLGWGAMNTEAFF
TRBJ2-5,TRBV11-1,CASSPHYALQETQYF
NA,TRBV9,CASSVGTGTYEQYF
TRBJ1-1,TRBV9,CASSDRLGTGGMNTEAFF
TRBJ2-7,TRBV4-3,CASSWQIPGGEQYF
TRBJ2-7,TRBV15,CATSREGDSYEQYF
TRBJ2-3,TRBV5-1,CASRTGGADTQYF
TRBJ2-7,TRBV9,CASSVVGGSYEQYF
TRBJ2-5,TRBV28,CASSLLKGASETQYF
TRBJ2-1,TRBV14,CASSPWDRDNEQFF
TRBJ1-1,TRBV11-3,CASSWDGGNTEAFF
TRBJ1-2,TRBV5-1,CASSRGQGRNGYTF
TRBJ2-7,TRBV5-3,CARYRRLLNEQYF
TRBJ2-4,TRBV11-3,CASSLGTSGNIQYF
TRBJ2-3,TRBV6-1,CASLAGARWDTQYF